A single sample gave rise to the 25 T cell receptor beta chains below, sequenced in a study of CXCR4 blockade with PD-1 therapy in pancreatic cancer. Assay: immunoSEQ multiplex PCR; the TCRdb copy retains only in-frame clones and omits some. The table records fewer than 3,500 clones, approximately 42% of them present only once. Sequencing was carried out using tumor tissue. These receptors were obtained from a human donor with pancreatic ductal adenocarcinoma.

The V gene is TRBV28, the J gene TRBJ1-1, with unresolved D. Trimming cost V 2 bases and J 5 bases, with 6 bases left between them. The CDR3 totals 12 residues. CDR1 is MDHEN, CDR2 SYDVKM, per germline. CDR3 region: CASSLRRTEAFF. The DNA for the CDR3 is TGTGCCAGCAGTTTAAGGCGAACTGAAGCTTTCTTT.

Only a few counts were recorded for this clone. CDR3 loop: CATGQLNYGYTF. CDR3 nucleotides: TGTGCCACTGGACAGCTTAACTATGGCTACACCTTC. The chain carries TRBV6-8 and TRBJ1-2, with D possibly matching TRBD1 (6 bases). The CDR3 sequence is 12 residues long. The germline gives CDR1 MNHGY, CDR2 SAAAGT. Trimming cost V 10 bases and J 1 base, with 10 bases left between them.

Concerning this clone: The junction departs from the called germline gene at one end, perhaps through a read error. V and J are TRBV6-8 and TRBJ2-7; weak D call: TRBD1 (6 bases). The CDR3 extends over 14 amino acids. Germline V gene sequence: CDR1 MNHGY, CDR2 SAAAGT. The CDR3 DNA reads TGTGCCATCAGTCGGGTCCCACAGGGTTACGAGCAGTACTTC. This gives the protein CAISRVPQGYEQYF.

This chain connects TRBV6-8 to TRBJ2-7; D is unresolved. V lost 5 bases and J 2 bases, leaving 10 bases between the germline ends. Germline assignment: CDR1 MNHGY and CDR2 SAAAGT. The CDR3 has 13 residues. DNA of the CDR3: TGTGCCAGCAGTGGCAGGTTAGCCTACGAGCAGTACTTC. It codes for CASSGRLAYEQYF.

The V and J genes are TRBV18 and TRBJ2-7; 7 bases align to TRBD2. V was clipped by 3 bases and J by 2 bases; unmatched bases: 4. The CDR3 totals 14 residues. Germline V lookup: CDR1 KGHSH, CDR2 LQKENI. The CDR3 protein is CASSPRTRTYEQYF. In nucleotides, the CDR3 is TGTGCCAGCTCACCTCGGACTAGGACCTACGAGCAGTACTTC.

This chain joins TRBV6-8 and TRBJ1-1; D gene unclear. The V gene's germline CDR1 is MNHGY and CDR2 SAAAGT. V was cut by 5 bases and J by 4 bases, with 17 bases left in between. This CDR3 has 15 amino acids. This CDR3 reads CASSEVLEGSTEAFF. The CDR3 DNA reads as TGTGCCAGCAGTGAGGTATTGGAAGGTTCCACTGAAGCTTTCTTT.

V is TRBV11-3 and J is TRBJ1-5; the D is unclear. CDR1 and CDR2 from the germline V gene are SGHNT and YENEEA. This CDR3 is built from 14 residues. Trimming removed 7 bases at V and 3 bases at J, with 13 bases between. CDR3 sequence: CASNFTEYNQPQHF. The CDR3 region has the DNA TGTGCCAGCAATTTCACAGAATACAATCAGCCCCAGCATTTT.

Remarks on this clone: Within the sample, other DNA sequences also encode this same CDR3. This chain links TRBV19 with TRBJ1-1, with 7 bases matching TRBD1. In germline, CDR1 is LNHDA, CDR2 SQIVND (reference sequence). This CDR3 has 14 amino acids. The trim removed 6 bases at V and 5 bases at J, leaving 9 bases unmatched. CDR3 sequence (DNA): TGTGCCAGTAGGGCGGACAGGTACTTGACTGAAGCTTTCTTT. It is translated as CASRADRYLTEAFF.

The chain is built from TRBV11-3 and TRBJ2-3, with a weak D call TRBD1 (5 bases). Germline loops: CDR1 SGHNT, CDR2 YENEEA. Deletions cut 5 bases from V and 1 base from J, with 19 bases between. The CDR3 extends over 17 amino acids. The CDR3 loop reads CASSVLPQGTGTDTQYF. CDR3 coding DNA: TGTGCCAGCAGCGTCCTCCCCCAGGGTACGGGCACAGATACGCAGTATTTT.

V usage is TRBV14 and J usage is TRBJ1-5; no firm D call. The V end lost 0 bases, the J end lost 7 bases, and 16 bases lay between the germline ends. CDR1 and CDR2 (germline): SGHDN, FVKESK. The CDR3 has 16 amino acids. In nucleotides, the CDR3 is TGTGCCAGCAGCCAAGATAAGTCGTCTGTCAAACAGCCCCAGCATTTT. It is translated as CASSQDKSSVKQPQHF.

This clone was observed a few times. At one end, the junction sequence differs from germline, possibly due to a read error. The chain employs TRBV9 and TRBJ1-5; possibly TRBD1 for D (6 bases). The germline V gene has CDR1 SGDLS and CDR2 YYNGEE. This CDR3 has 15 amino acids. In DNA form, the CDR3 reads TGTGCCAGCAGCGAAGGAAGAGGGACACGACAGCTCCAGCATTTT. This encodes CASSEGRGTRQLQHF.

J is TRBJ2-3 and V is TRBV9; D remains ambiguous. CDR3 length: 12 amino acids. The ends were cut back, 4 bases at V and 2 bases at J, with 5 bases in the middle. Germline V gives CDR1 SGDLS, CDR2 YYNGEE. The CDR3 DNA reads TGTGCCAGCAGCACGTTCACAGATACGCAGTATTTT. Encoded protein: CASSTFTDTQYF.

V is TRBV30 and J is TRBJ1-1, with D perhaps matching TRBD1 (5 bases). This CDR3 has 16 residues. The V gene lost 3 bases and the J gene lost 1 base, with 18 bases spanning the gap. Germline CDR1 and CDR2: GTSNPN and SVGIG (reference sequence). CDR3 in DNA: TGTGCCTGGAGATACCCTAGGGACCACTGGAACACTGAAGCTTTCTTT. Protein sequence: CAWRYPRDHWNTEAFF.

This clone was detected a few times. V usage is TRBV11-3 and J usage is TRBJ1-6; tentative D call: TRBD1 (5 bases). V dropped 5 bases and J dropped 7 bases, with 18 bases sitting between them. Germline values: CDR1 SGHNT, CDR2 YENEEA. The CDR3 loop spans 16 amino acids. This chain's CDR3 is CASSKFAGTGNSPLHF. In DNA, the CDR3 is TGTGCCAGCAGCAAATTCGCGGGGACGGGAAATTCACCCCTCCACTTT. Drawing the rest from reference TRBV11-3 and TRBJ1-6, the complete variable domain is EAGVVQSPRYKIIEKKQPVAFWCNPISGHNTLYWYLQNLGQGPELLIRYENEEAVDDSQLPKDRFSAERLKGVDSTLKIQPAELGDSAVYLCASSKFAGTGNSPLHFGNGTRLTVT.

The chain combines TRBV6-8 with TRBJ2-5, with a possible D match to TRBD2 (5 bases). Germline V gives CDR1 MNHGY, CDR2 SAAAGT. The CDR3 sequence is 12 residues long. V shed 5 bases and J shed 3 bases, with 7 bases lying between them. The CDR3 sequence: CASSAGEETQYF. CDR3 bases: TGTGCCAGCAGTGCGGGTGAAGAGACCCAGTACTTC.

V and J are TRBV19 and TRBJ2-3; D is unresolved. Per germline, CDR1 LNHDA and CDR2 SQIVND (reference sequence). Between the trimmed V and J ends, which lost 2 bases and 6 bases, there was a span of 9 bases. This CDR3 is 13 amino acids long. In DNA form, the CDR3 reads TGTGCCAGTAGTATAAGGGTAGCTGATACGCAGTATTTT. Protein: CASSIRVADTQYF.

The genes are TRBV29-1 and TRBJ1-5; D uncertain. Germline lookup yields CDR1 SQVTM and CDR2 ANQGSEA. This CDR3 is built from 13 residues. The V end was cut by 3 bases, the J end by 5 bases, with 11 bases between. CDR3: CSVDPGMDQPQHF. CDR3 coding DNA: TGCAGCGTTGACCCAGGCATGGATCAGCCCCAGCATTTT.

J is TRBJ2-1 and V is TRBV6-1; D may be TRBD1 or TRBD2 (6 bases each). Germline lookup yields CDR1 MNHNS and CDR2 SASEGT. CDR3 size: 15 residues. V was shortened by 0 bases and J by 7 bases, with 13 bases between the two germline ends. CDR3 in amino acids: CASSEAAEGGNEQFF. The CDR3, as DNA: TGTGCCAGCAGTGAAGCCGCCGAGGGGGGAAATGAGCAGTTCTTC.

The rearrangement links TRBV6-8 to TRBJ1-5, with a possible D match to TRBD1 (5 bases). CDR1 and CDR2 (germline): MNHGY, SAAAGT. Trimming removed 0 bases at V and 3 bases at J, with 6 bases between. The CDR3 sequence is 14 residues long. The CDR3 is CASSYSGPNQPQHF. CDR3 bases: TGTGCCAGCAGTTACTCGGGGCCCAATCAGCCCCAGCATTTT.

The chain employs TRBV30 and TRBJ1-4; maybe TRBD1 (5 bases). This CDR3 contains 12 residues. The V end was cut by 8 bases, the J end by 4 bases, with 11 bases between. CDR1 GTSNPN and CDR2 SVGIG come from the germline V gene (reference sequence). The CDR3 region has the DNA TGTGCCGGCGGGGGGTTTAATGAAAAACTGTTTTTT. Its protein product is CAGGGFNEKLFF.

This clone qualifies as large. This chain connects TRBV19 to TRBJ2-2, with a weak D call TRBD1 (5 bases). The CDR3 is 15 residues long. The germline V gene encodes CDR1 LNHDA and CDR2 SQIVND (reference sequence). V was clipped by 5 bases and J by 3 bases, with 13 bases between them. The CDR3: CASSSSETDTGELFF. DNA for the CDR3: TGTGCCAGTAGTTCCTCAGAGACAGACACCGGGGAGCTGTTTTTT.

CDR3 in amino acids: CASSIEPGPYEQYF. DNA of the CDR3: TGTGCCAGTAGTATAGAGCCAGGGCCCTACGAGCAGTACTTC. The chain combines TRBV19 with TRBJ2-7; D may be TRBD1 (5 bases). CDR3 length equals 14 residues. Trimming removed 0 bases from V and 2 bases from J, with 8 bases in between. Germline V gives CDR1 LNHDA, CDR2 SQIVND (reference sequence).

This clone was detected only a few times. The chain carries TRBV6-8 and TRBJ1-1, with TRBD1 as a possible D gene (6 bases). The germline gives CDR1 MNHGY, CDR2 SAAAGT. CDR3 length equals 18 residues. Trimming cost V 5 bases and J 0 bases, with 22 bases left between them. The CDR3 loop is CASSHRAPPGQLNTEAFF. Written as DNA, the CDR3 is TGTGCCAGCAGTCACCGCGCCCCCCCGGGACAACTGAACACTGAAGCTTTCTTT.

The V and J genes are TRBV18 and TRBJ2-7, with TRBD1 matching 9 bases. J gave up 3 bases and V 4 bases, and 10 bases lay outside the gene matches. Germline V lookup: CDR1 KGHSH, CDR2 LQKENI. The CDR3 sequence is 16 residues long. CDR3 sequence: CASSQLGTGSSYEQYF. CDR3 DNA: TGTGCCAGCTCACAACTTGGGACAGGGAGTAGCTACGAGCAGTACTTC.

A single count supports this clone. The V call is TRBV19, the J call TRBJ2-3, with a possible D match to TRBD2 (7 bases). Germline lookup yields CDR1 LNHDA and CDR2 SQIVND (reference sequence). Trimming took off 0 bases at V and 6 bases at J, with 10 bases between the two ends. The CDR3 covers 14 residues. In DNA form, the CDR3 reads TGTGCCAGTAGTATAGAGGGGGGGCAGGATACGCAGTATTTT. This sequence encodes CASSIEGGQDTQYF.